This T cell receptor beta chain was documented in a study of blood T cell repertoires in COVID-19 (dated by TCRdb to the early 2020s). The study in broad terms: Samples covering the acute and convalescent phases of COVID-19 were provided by collaborators in the United States, Italy and Spain. Where available, HLA class I and class II types were obtained from metadata supplied by the sample provider rather than from assay-based typing. The sample metadata nearly always contained a de-identified subject ID, COVID-19 status, age in years and sex. The dataset comprised deeply sampled blood TCRbeta repertoires from subjects exposed to, actively infected with, or recovered from COVID-19. The repertoires were released in a freely available public database intended as a resource for research on the immune response to SARS-CoV-2. The samples were drawn from two sources: the first 160 participants of the ongoing ImmuneRACE study, and 1,200 or so subjects contributed by 6 global collaborators. The material from the prospective study consisted of cDNA or gDNA derived from T cells, B-cell-depleted T cells, or PBMCs.

Turning to this clone: Its antigen remains unidentified. Base qualities were left out, and no much larger clone turns up one base away.

TCRbeta CDR3 regions were amplified from genomic DNA by means of the immunoSEQ Assay, a bias-controlled multiplex PCR. Turning to the authors' computational methods: The number of nucleated cells in each sample was estimated from the amplification of reference gene primers within the assay. To quantify the absolute abundance of each unique TCRbeta CDR3 rearrangement, sequence reads were collapsed and filtered. For each sample, productive Simpson clonality was calculated by taking the square root of Simpson's diversity index across productive rearrangements. TCRdb obtained this table from immuneACCESS and retained in-frame rearrangements with V and J assigned. These tables miss some clones; where compared with another copy, unresolved V genes account for less than half of the shortfall, and the remainder is unexplained. Clone size and V and J calls were adopted from that table, with D and trimming inferred from the DNA. For this sample the table gives tens of thousands of clones, of which about 83% were detected only once. The ten largest clones add up to less than 45% of the sample.

The CDR3 numbers 16 residues from cysteine through phenylalanine. Solely the CDR3 DNA is kept, with 48 bases framed from the first base. The germline V gene (reference sequence) gives CDR1 as MNHNY and CDR2 as SVGAGI. V is pruned by 7 bases and J by 1 base, leaving 6 bases of the junction without a gene match. What the study reported, not specific to this receptor: The quantity of clinical and demographic metadata differed by source and by participant and was supplied without curation.

Collaborating institutions collected whole blood in K2EDTA tubes following their own protocols. For TCRbeta analysis, collaborator samples were shipped as frozen whole blood, as isolated PBMCs, or as DNA extracted from either sample type. The sequenced sample consisted of peripheral blood. The receptor was isolated from a woman of 80 years or more with active or convalescent COVID-19. The rearranged segments are TRBV6-6 and TRBJ2-2; 10 nucleotides in the junction match TRBD2. The nucleotide sequence reads TGTGCCAGCACATCCCCTAGCGGGAGGAACACCGGGGAGCTGTTTTTT. Its translation reads: CASTSPSGRNTGELFF.